The 14 T cell receptor beta chains listed next were all sequenced from one sample in a study of Graves' ophthalmopathy and Graves' hyperthyroidism. Transcripts of RNA were the source for amplifying TCR beta CDR3 regions. Second-round multiplex PCR came after first-round RT-PCR with HTBI primers. TCRdb independently ran MiXCR on the multiplex PCR reads; one entry per CDR3 protein. The data hold 680,000 or so distinct CDR3 sequences, with about 20% observed a single time. The specimen sequenced was peripheral blood. Receptors originate from a woman aged 18-29 years with stable Graves' hyperthyroidism. Some clones in this sample may be carry-over from other donors' samples.

This clonotype was found many times. The rearrangement joins TRBV27 to TRBJ1-1; D ambiguous. Trimming cost V 1 base and J 1 base, with 7 bases left between them. Germline V gene lookup returns CDR1 MNHEY and CDR2 SMNVEV (reference sequence). The CDR3 has 14 residues. CDR3 sequence (DNA): TGTGCCAGCAGTTTATTGGCGGCGAACACTGAAGCTTTCTTT. This translates into CASSLLAANTEAFF.

This clonotype was detected a few times. V usage is TRBV12-3 or TRBV12-4 and J usage is TRBJ1-5; D gene uncertain. The CDR3 totals 14 residues. V gave up 5 bases and J gave up 6 bases, with 14 bases separating them. CDR3 nucleotides: TGTGCCAGCAGTACGGATCAATCCCCTCAGCCCCAGCATTTT. Translated: CASSTDQSPQPQHF.

As concerns this clonotype: The junction and the germline gene differ at one end; a read error may be behind it. The genes are TRBV12-3 or TRBV12-4 and TRBJ2-5, with TRBD1 as a possible D gene (5 bases). This CDR3 contains 14 residues. CDR3 amino acids: CASSSRQLREAQYF. The CDR3 DNA reads TGTGCCAGCAGTTCTAGACAGCTAAGAGAGGCCCAGTACTTC.

Ten or more counts support this clonotype. The J gene is TRBJ2-7, the V gene TRBV19; 9 positions agree with TRBD1. Germline assignment: CDR1 LNHDA and CDR2 SQIVND (reference sequence). The junction had 12 bases not matched to a gene; V was cut back by 6 bases and J by 6 bases. The CDR3 runs to 15 residues. In DNA, the CDR3 is TGTGCCAGTAGCGGTTGGAGGGACAGGGTTGGCGAGCAGTACTTC. Its translation: CASSGWRDRVGEQYF.

The chain recombines TRBV6-1 with TRBJ2-5; 12 nucleotides agree with TRBD2. Germline V gene data show CDR1 as MNHNS and CDR2 as SASEGT. This CDR3 contains 15 residues. V was pared by 7 bases and J by 5 bases, with 8 bases of the junction left unmatched. The CDR3: CASNLLAGGGETQYF. CDR3 sequence (DNA): TGTGCCAGCAACCTACTAGCGGGGGGAGGGGAGACCCAGTACTTC.

There are many counts of this clonotype. This chain links TRBV6-1 with TRBJ2-5, with D tentatively TRBD2 (6 bases). Germline loops: CDR1 MNHNS, CDR2 SASEGT. Trimming pared 10 bases from V and 11 bases from J, leaving 26 bases between. The CDR3 covers 14 residues. The CDR3 loop reads CATAVGGAKNTQYF. The CDR3 region has the DNA TGTGCCACGGCTGTCGGAGGGGCCAAAAACACTCAGTACTTC.

Many counts were recorded for this clonotype. J is TRBJ1-5 and V is TRBV5-1, with D unclear. The CDR3 is made up of 17 amino acids. Trimming took 0 bases from V and 4 from J, leaving 17 bases between them. CDR1 is SGHRS, CDR2 YFSETQ, per germline. The CDR3 DNA sequence: TGCGCCAGCAGCTTGGGTTCGTGGGTCAGCGGAAATCAGCCCCAGCATTTT. Protein product: CASSLGSWVSGNQPQHF.

This clonotype was observed many times. The junction shows a germline mismatch at one end, possibly a read error. The chain carries TRBV30 and TRBJ2-7, with 7 bases matching TRBD2. CDR1 is GTSNPN, CDR2 SVGIG, per germline (reference sequence). CDR3 length: 12 amino acids. Here the CDR3 reads CAWGGDSYKQYF. In DNA form, the CDR3 reads TGTGCCTGGGGGGGGGACTCCTACAAGCAGTACTTC.

CDR3 sequence reads: CASTSREQETQYF. CDR3 in DNA: TGTGCCAGCACGAGTCGGGAGCAAGAGACCCAGTACTTC. The V gene is TRBV12-3 or TRBV12-4, the J gene TRBJ2-5; possibly TRBD2 for D (6 bases). The ends were cut back, 7 bases at V and 2 bases at J, with 11 bases in the middle. The CDR3 totals 13 residues.

The sample holds many counts of this clonotype. The gene calls are TRBV9 and TRBJ1-1; D uncertain. CDR3 length: 13 residues. Germline lookup yields CDR1 SGDLS and CDR2 YYNGEE. V lost 4 bases and J 0 bases, leaving 7 bases between the germline ends. CDR3 bases: TGTGCCAGCAGCACAAGCCTGAACACTGAAGCTTTCTTT. Protein: CASSTSLNTEAFF.

The chain couples TRBV20-1 to TRBJ1-2; 9 bases are a match to TRBD1. This CDR3 is 15 amino acids long. Germline V gives CDR1 DFQATT, CDR2 SNEGSKA (reference sequence). J gave up 4 bases and V 0 bases, and 6 bases lay outside the gene matches. The CDR3 DNA is TGCAGTGCTAGAGATACGACAGGGGGGGCCTATGGCTACACCTTC. It codes for CSARDTTGGAYGYTF.

This clonotype has ten or more counts. The chain links TRBV11-3 to TRBJ2-5, with a tentative D call TRBD1 (6 bases). V was cut by 5 bases and J by 5 bases, with 18 bases left in between. CDR1 is SGHNT and CDR2 is YENEEA in the germline V gene. The CDR3 consists of 15 residues. CDR3 residues: CASSPGGRRGETQYF. The CDR3 DNA reads TGTGCCAGCAGCCCCGGCGGGCGCAGGGGCGAGACCCAGTACTTC.

This clonotype was counted many times. This chain joins TRBV20-1 and TRBJ2-5, with 8 bases lining up with TRBD2. Germline V gene data show CDR1 as DFQATT and CDR2 as SNEGSKA (reference sequence). This CDR3 has 15 amino acids. V was clipped by 5 bases and J by 3 bases; unmatched bases: 11. The CDR3 region has the DNA TGCAGTGCTGGAAAGTCAGGGACTAGTGAAGAGACCCAGTACTTC. Encoded protein: CSAGKSGTSEETQYF.

This clonotype showed up many times. CDR3 amino acids: CASSVGEGSPLHF. The CDR3 nucleotides are TGTGCCAGCAGCGTAGGGGAAGGATCACCCCTCCACTTT. The chain couples TRBV9 to TRBJ1-6; the D is unclear. The V gene lost 0 bases and the J gene lost 10 bases, with 8 bases spanning the gap. The CDR3 extends over 13 amino acids. CDR1 and CDR2 from the germline V gene are SGDLS and YYNGEE.